This TCR beta chain was observed in a study of blood T cell repertoires in COVID-19. The overall study: Samples representing acute and convalescent COVID-19 were sourced from the United States, Italy and Spain.

This CDR3 is 15 amino acids long. The germline V and J ends were trimmed by 5 bases and 1 base, with 12 bases remaining between them. Participants spanned ages about 18 to 95 years and resided in some 22 US areas. Grouping used clinical history reported by participants in a survey and questionnaire. As handled by the study authors: Cell counts per sample came from amplifying reference gene primers. The assay was immunoSEQ multiplex PCR, and TCRdb's table has in-frame clones only and misses some. The V and J calls and clone size come from that table; D and trimming were worked out from the DNA. The top ten clones hold approximately 5.2% of a sample with 310,000 or so clones, nearly 90% of them seen once.

The J gene is TRBJ1-5, the V gene TRBV23-1; TRBD1 might be the D (5 bases). TRBV23-1 qualifies as an ORF whose function is uncertain. The sequenced sample consisted of PBMCs or T cells enriched from blood (not recorded which). This receptor was obtained from a woman between 25 and 40 years old who had recovered from COVID-19. CDR3 in amino acids: CASSTRASSNQPQHF. In DNA form, the CDR3 reads TGCGCCAGCAGTACCAGGGCGTCGAGCAATCAGCCCCAGCATTTT.